This T cell receptor beta chain was identified during a study of blood T cell repertoires in COVID-19. Source study methods: Reference gene primer amplification in the assay estimated nucleated cell counts. This table comes from immunoSEQ multiplex PCR, and its TCRdb copy is limited to in-frame clones, with some not included. Clone size and the V and J calls come from that table; the DNA yielded D and trimming. The table records around 110,000 clones, 90% of them present only once. V shed 6 bases and J shed 5 bases, with 16 bases lying between them. The CDR3 length is 14 residues. The germline V gene has CDR1 SNHLY and CDR2 FYNNEI.

The specimen was peripheral blood. This chain connects TRBV2 to TRBJ2-5; D is unclear. This receptor was obtained from a human donor with active COVID-19. The donor label of this sample is uncertain. The DNA of the CDR3 is TGTGCCAGCAGAGCCACAGAGATACGTGAGACCCAGTACTTC. Its translation: CASRATEIRETQYF.